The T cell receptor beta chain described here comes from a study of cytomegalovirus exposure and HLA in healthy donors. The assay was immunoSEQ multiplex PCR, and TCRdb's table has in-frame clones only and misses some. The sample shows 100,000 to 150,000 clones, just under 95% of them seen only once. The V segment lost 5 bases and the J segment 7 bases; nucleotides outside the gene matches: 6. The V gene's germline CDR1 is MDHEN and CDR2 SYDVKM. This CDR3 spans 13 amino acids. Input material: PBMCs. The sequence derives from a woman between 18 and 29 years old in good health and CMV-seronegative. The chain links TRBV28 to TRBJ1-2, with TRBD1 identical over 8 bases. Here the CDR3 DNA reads TGTGCCAGCAGTGAGACAGGGGACCGTGGCTACACCTTC. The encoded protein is CASSETGDRGYTF.